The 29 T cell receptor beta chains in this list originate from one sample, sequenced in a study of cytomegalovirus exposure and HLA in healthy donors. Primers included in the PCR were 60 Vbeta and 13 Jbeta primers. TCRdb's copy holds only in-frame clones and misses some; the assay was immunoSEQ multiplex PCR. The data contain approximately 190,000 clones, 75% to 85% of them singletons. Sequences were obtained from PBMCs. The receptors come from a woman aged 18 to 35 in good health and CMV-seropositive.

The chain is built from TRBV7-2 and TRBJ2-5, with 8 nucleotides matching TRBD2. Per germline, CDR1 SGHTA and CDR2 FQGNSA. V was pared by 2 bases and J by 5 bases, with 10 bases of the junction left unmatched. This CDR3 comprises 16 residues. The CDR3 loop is CASSLTGGPFGETQYF. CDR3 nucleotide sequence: TGTGCCAGCAGCTTAACGGGGGGGCCTTTCGGGGAGACCCAGTACTTC.

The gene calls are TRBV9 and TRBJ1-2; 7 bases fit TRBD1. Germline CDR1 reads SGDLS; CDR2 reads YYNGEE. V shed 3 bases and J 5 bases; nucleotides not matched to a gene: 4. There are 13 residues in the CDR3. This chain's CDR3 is CASSEQGNYGYTF. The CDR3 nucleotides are TGTGCCAGCAGCGAACAGGGGAATTATGGCTACACCTTC. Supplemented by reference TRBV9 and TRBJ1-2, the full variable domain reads DSGVTQTPKHLITATGQRVTLRCSPRSGDLSVYWYQQSLDQGLQFLIQYYNGEERAKGNILERFSAQQFPDLHSELNLSSLELGDSALYFCASSEQGNYGYTFGSGTRLTVV.

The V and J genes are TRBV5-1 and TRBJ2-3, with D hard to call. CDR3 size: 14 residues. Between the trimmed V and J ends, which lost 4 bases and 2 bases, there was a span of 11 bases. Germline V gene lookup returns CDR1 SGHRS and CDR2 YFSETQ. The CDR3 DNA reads TGCGCCAGCAGCCTGGACCCACTCACAGATACGCAGTATTTT. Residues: CASSLDPLTDTQYF.

The chain's CDR3 is CSVEVTGGDEQYF. The DNA of the CDR3 is TGCAGCGTTGAAGTGACAGGGGGGGACGAGCAGTACTTC. V gene TRBV29-1 combines with J gene TRBJ2-7, with TRBD1 matching over 9 bases. The CDR3 has 13 residues. CDR1 is SQVTM, CDR2 ANQGSEA, per germline. With V trimmed by 1 base and J by 5 bases, 3 bases remained unmatched.

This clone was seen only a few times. This CDR3 reads CASSPGGVQPQHF. In DNA form, the CDR3 reads TGTGCCAGCAGCCCTGGCGGGGTCCAGCCCCAGCATTTT. The V gene is TRBV5-6, the J gene TRBJ1-5, with D hard to call. This CDR3 is built from 13 residues. Germline V gene sequence: CDR1 SGHDT, CDR2 YYEEEE. The V end lost 4 bases, the J end lost 7 bases, and 12 bases lay between the germline ends. The full variable domain, its missing parts supplied by reference TRBV5-6 and TRBJ1-5, is DAGVTQSPTHLIKTRGQQVTLRCSPKSGHDTVSWYQQALGQGPQFIFQYYEEEERQRGNFPDRFSGHQFPNYSSELNVNALLLGDSALYLCASSPGGVQPQHFGDGTRLSIL.

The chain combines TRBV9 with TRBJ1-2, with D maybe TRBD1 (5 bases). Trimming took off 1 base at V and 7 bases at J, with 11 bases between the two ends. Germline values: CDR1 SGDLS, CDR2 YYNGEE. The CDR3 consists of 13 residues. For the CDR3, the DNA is TGTGCCAGCAGCGTACCTACAAGGGGTGGCTACACCTTC. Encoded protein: CASSVPTRGGYTF.

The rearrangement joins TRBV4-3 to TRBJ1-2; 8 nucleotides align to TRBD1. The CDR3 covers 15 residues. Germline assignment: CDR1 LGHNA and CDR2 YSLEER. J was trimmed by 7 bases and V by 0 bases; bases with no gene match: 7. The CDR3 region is CASSQEAGGDPGYTF. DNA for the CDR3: TGCGCCAGCAGCCAAGAGGCAGGGGGCGATCCTGGCTACACCTTC.

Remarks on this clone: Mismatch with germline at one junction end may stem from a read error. The CDR3 region is CSSSPGTVNEKLFF. The CDR3 DNA reads TGTTCCAGCAGCCCCGGGACAGTTAATGAAAAACTGTTTTTT. The rearrangement links TRBV7-9 to TRBJ1-4, with TRBD1 matching over 7 bases. Germline CDR1 reads SEHNR; CDR2 reads FQNEAQ (reference sequence). The CDR3 covers 14 residues.

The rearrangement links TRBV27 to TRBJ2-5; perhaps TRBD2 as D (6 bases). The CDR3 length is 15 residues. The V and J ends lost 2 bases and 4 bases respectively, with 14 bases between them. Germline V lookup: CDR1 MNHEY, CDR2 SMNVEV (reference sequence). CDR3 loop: CASSLLGGGSETQYF. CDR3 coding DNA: TGTGCCAGCAGTTTACTAGGTGGGGGGTCAGAGACCCAGTACTTC.

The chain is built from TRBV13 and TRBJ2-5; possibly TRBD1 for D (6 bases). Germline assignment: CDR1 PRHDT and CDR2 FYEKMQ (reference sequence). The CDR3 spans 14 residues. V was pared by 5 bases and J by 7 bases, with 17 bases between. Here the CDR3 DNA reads TGTGCCAGCAGCCCAGGGGAAGCTCGGGGGACCCAGTACTTC. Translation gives CASSPGEARGTQYF.

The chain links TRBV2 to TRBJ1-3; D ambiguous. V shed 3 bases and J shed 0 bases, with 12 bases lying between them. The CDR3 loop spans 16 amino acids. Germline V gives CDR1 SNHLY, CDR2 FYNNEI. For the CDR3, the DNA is TGTGCCAGCAGTGACGGAAGGCTAGACTCTGGAAACACCATATATTTT. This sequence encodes CASSDGRLDSGNTIYF.

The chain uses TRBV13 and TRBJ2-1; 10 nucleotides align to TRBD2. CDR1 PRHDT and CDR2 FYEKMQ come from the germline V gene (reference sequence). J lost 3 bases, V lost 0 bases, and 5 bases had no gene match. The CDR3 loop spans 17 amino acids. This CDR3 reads CASSLGLAGGHYNEQFF. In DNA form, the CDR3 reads TGTGCCAGCAGCTTAGGATTAGCGGGGGGCCACTACAATGAGCAGTTCTTC.

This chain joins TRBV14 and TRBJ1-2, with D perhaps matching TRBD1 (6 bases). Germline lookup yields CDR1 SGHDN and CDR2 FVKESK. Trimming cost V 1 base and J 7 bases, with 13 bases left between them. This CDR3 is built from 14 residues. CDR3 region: CASSQVGGSGGYTF. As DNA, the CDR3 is TGTGCCAGCAGCCAAGTTGGGGGCTCGGGTGGCTACACCTTC. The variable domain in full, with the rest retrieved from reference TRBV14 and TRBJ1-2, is EAGVTQFPSHSVIEKGQTVTLRCDPISGHDNLYWYRRVMGKEIKFLLHFVKESKQDESGMPNNRFLAERTGGTYSTLKVQPAELEDSGVYFCASSQVGGSGGYTFGSGTRLTVV.

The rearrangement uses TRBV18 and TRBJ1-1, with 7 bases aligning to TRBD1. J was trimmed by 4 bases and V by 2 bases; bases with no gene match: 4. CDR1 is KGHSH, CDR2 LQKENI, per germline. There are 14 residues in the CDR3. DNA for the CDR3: TGTGCCAGCTCACCAGTGACAGGGTTCACTGAAGCTTTCTTT. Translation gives CASSPVTGFTEAFF.

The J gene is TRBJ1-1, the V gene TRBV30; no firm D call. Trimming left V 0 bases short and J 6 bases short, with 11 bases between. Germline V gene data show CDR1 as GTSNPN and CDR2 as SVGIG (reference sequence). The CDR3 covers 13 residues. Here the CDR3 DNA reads TGTGCCTGGAGTGTACACAGAAAGTCTGAAGCTTTCTTT. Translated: CAWSVHRKSEAFF.

The CDR3 DNA reads as TGTGCCAGCAGTGAAGGTTTCGCAGATAATTCACCCCTCCACTTT. The encoded protein is CASSEGFADNSPLHF. The V and J genes are TRBV25-1 and TRBJ1-6; D is undetermined. The germline V and J ends were trimmed by 2 bases and 5 bases, with 10 bases remaining between them. The V gene's germline CDR1 is MGHDK and CDR2 SYGVNS. The CDR3 runs 15 residues.

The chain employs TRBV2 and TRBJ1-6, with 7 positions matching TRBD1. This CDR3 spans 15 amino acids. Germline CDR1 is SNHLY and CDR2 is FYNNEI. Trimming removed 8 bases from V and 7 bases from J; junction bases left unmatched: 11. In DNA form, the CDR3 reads TGTGCCAGCCGTGTGCCTAGGGGGCAAAATTCACCCCTCCACTTT. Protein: CASRVPRGQNSPLHF.

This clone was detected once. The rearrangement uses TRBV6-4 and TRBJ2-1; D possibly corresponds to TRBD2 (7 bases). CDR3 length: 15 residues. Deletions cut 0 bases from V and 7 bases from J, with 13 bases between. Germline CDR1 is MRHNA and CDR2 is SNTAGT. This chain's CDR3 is CASSDSGGGPNEQFF. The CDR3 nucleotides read TGTGCCAGCAGTGACTCGGGAGGGGGGCCGAATGAGCAGTTCTTC.

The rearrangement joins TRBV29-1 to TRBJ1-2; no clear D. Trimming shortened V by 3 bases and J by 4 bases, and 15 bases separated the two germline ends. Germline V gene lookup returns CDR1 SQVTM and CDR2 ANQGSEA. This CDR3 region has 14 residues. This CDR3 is CSVDKGRDIYGYTF. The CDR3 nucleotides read TGCAGCGTTGATAAGGGCCGGGATATCTATGGCTACACCTTC.

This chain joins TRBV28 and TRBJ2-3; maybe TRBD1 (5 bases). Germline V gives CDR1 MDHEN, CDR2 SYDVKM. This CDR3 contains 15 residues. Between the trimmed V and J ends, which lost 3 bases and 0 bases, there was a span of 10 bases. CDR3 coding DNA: TGTGCCAGCAGTTTCACAGGTTCTAGCACAGATACGCAGTATTTT. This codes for CASSFTGSSTDTQYF. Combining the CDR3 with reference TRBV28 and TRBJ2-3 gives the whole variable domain DVKVTQSSRYLVKRTGEKVFLECVQDMDHENMFWYRQDPGLGLRLIYFSYDVKMKEKGDIPEGYSVSREKKERFSLILESASTNQTSMYLCASSFTGSSTDTQYFGPGTRLTVL.

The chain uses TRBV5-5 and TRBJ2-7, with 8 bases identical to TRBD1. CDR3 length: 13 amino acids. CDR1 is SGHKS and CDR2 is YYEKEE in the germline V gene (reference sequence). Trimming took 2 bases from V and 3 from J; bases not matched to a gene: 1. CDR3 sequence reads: CASSFGTGYEQYV. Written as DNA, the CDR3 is TGTGCCAGCAGCTTTGGGACAGGCTACGAGCAGTACGTC.

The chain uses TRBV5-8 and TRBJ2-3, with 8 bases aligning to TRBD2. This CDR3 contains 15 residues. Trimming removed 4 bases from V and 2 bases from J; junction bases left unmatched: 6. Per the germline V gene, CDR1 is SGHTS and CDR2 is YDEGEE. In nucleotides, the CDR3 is TGTGCCAGCAGCGATTCGGGGGGGGTCACAGATACGCAGTATTTT. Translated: CASSDSGGVTDTQYF.

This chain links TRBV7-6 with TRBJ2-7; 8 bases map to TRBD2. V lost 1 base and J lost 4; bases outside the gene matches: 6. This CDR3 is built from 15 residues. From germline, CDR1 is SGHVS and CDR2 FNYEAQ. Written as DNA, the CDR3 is TGTGCCAGCAGCTTAGGGGCCGGGGGGGAATACGAGCAGTACTTC. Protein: CASSLGAGGEYEQYF.

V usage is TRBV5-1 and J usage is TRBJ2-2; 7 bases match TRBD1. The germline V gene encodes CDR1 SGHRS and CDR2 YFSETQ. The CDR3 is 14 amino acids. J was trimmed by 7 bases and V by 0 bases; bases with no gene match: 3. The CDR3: CASSLVQGDGELFF. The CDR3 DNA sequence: TGCGCCAGCAGCTTGGTGCAGGGGGACGGGGAGCTGTTTTTT.

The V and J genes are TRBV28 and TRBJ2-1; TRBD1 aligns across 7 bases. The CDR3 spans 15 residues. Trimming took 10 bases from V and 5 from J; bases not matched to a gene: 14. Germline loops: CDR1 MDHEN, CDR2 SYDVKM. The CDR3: CAIQTEQGFNNEQFF. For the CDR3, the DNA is TGTGCCATCCAAACGGAACAGGGGTTCAACAATGAGCAGTTCTTC. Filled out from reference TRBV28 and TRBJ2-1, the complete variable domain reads DVKVTQSSRYLVKRTGEKVFLECVQDMDHENMFWYRQDPGLGLRLIYFSYDVKMKEKGDIPEGYSVSREKKERFSLILESASTNQTSMYLCAIQTEQGFNNEQFFGPGTRLTVL.

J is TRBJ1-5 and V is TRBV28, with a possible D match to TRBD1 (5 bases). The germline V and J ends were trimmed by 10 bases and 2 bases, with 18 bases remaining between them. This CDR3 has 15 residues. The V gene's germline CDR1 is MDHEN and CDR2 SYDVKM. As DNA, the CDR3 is TGTGCCACCTTGACAGTGCGAGGAGGCAATCAGCCCCAGCATTTT. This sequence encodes CATLTVRGGNQPQHF.

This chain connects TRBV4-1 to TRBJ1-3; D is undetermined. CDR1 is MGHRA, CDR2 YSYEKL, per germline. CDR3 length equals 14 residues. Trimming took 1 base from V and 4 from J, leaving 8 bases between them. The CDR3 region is CASSQGPQGNTIYF. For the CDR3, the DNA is TGCGCCAGCAGCCAAGGACCACAGGGAAACACCATATATTTT.

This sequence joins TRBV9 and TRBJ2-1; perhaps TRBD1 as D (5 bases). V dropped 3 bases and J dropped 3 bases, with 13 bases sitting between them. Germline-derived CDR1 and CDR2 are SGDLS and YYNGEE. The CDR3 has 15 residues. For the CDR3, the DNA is TGTGCCAGCAGCGCGACAGCCACGAGCTACAATGAGCAGTTCTTC. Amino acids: CASSATATSYNEQFF.

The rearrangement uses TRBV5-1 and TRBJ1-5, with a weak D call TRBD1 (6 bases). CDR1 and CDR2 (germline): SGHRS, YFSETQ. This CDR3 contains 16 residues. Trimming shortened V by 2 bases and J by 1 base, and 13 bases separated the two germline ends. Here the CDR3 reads CASSFAPQGSNQPQHF. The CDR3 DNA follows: TGCGCCAGCAGCTTCGCACCACAGGGAAGCAATCAGCCCCAGCATTTT. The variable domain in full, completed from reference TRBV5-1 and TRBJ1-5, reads KAGVTQTPRYLIKTRGQQVTLSCSPISGHRSVSWYQQTPGQGLQFLFEYFSETQRNKGNFPGRFSGRQFSNSRSEMNVSTLELGDSALYLCASSFAPQGSNQPQHFGDGTRLSIL.